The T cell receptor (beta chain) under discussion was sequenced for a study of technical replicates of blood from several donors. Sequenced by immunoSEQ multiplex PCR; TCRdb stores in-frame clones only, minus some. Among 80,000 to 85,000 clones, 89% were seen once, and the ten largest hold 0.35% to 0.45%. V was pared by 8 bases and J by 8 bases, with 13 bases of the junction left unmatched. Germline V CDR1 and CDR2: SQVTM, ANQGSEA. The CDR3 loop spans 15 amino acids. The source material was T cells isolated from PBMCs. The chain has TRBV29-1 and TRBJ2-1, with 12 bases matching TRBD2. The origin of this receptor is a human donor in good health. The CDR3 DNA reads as TGCAGCATCACCTCTAGCGGGAGGGGATACGATGAGCAGTTCTTC. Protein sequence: CSITSSGRGYDEQFF.